The T cell receptor (beta chain) described here comes from a study of regulatory T cells in long-lasting Graves disease. For TCR beta, libraries came from iRepertoire HTBI primers and Arm-PCR of CDR3 regions. TCRdb re-analysed the multiplex PCR reads in MiXCR, keeping a single row per CDR3 protein. The profile shows fewer than 550,000 distinct CDR3 sequences, roughly 21% of them singletons. Study-wide points: Gene preferences differed: TRBV28, TRBJ1-2, TRBJ2-5 in persistent cases. The number of shared public clonotypes was higher in persistent patients (approximately 3,000) than new patients (approximately 1,000).

The V gene lost 3 bases and the J gene lost 5 bases, with 14 bases spanning the gap. Germline lookup yields CDR1 KGHSH and CDR2 LQKENI. The CDR3 has 14 residues. There are a few counts of this clonotype. The antigen is unknown. Time point here: persistent/refractory GD, antithyroid drugs over 5 years with positive TRAb. TCR sequences were obtained from RNA taken from PBMCs. The patients included were those that came from an endocrinology department in Xi'an, China. A peripheral blood sample, around 8.5 milliliters in volume, was drawn into EDTA tubes. The sequencing here drew on peripheral blood mononuclear cells (PBMCs), taken when the disease was refractory, from a patient treated with antithyroid drugs. V usage is TRBV18 and J usage is TRBJ2-7; no clear D. The clonotype originates from a female donor with Graves disease. The CDR3 sequence: CASSPSGPVDEQYF. The CDR3 region has the DNA TGTGCCAGCTCACCCTCTGGTCCGGTGGACGAGCAGTACTTC.